These 3 T cell receptor beta chains came from one sample sequenced in a study of T cell clonotyping in hematopoietic cell transplantation. Repertoires were generated with immunoSEQ multiplex PCR, while TCRdb's copy carries only in-frame clones and drops some. The repertoire has approximately 12,000 clones, about half of them found once; the top ten carry over 9.5%. Input material: peripheral blood mononuclear cells. These TCRs come from a man aged 50 to 60 in good health. Some clones in this sample may be carry-over from other donors' samples.

V gene TRBV30 combines with J gene TRBJ1-5; TRBD1 aligns across 7 bases. The ends lost 0 bases at V and 6 bases at J; junction bases unmatched: 5. Germline assignment: CDR1 GTSNPN and CDR2 SVGIG (reference sequence). CDR3 length: 14 amino acids. The CDR3 reads CAWSVQQGSQPQHF. In DNA form, the CDR3 reads TGTGCCTGGAGTGTACAACAGGGGAGTCAGCCCCAGCATTTT.

The chain has TRBV29-1 and TRBJ2-1; the match to TRBD2 covers 10 bases. This CDR3 contains 14 residues. With 8 bases clipped from V and 9 bases from J, the junction kept 13 bases outside the gene matches. Germline V gene lookup returns CDR1 SQVTM and CDR2 ANQGSEA. CDR3 amino acids: CSSLSSGSGGEQFF. The CDR3, as DNA: TGCAGCTCTCTTTCTAGCGGGAGCGGAGGTGAGCAGTTCTTC.

In the case of this clone: At one of its ends the junction is not consistent with the germline gene, which may arise from a read error. The rearrangement uses TRBV7-2 and TRBJ2-2, with a tentative D call TRBD1 (6 bases). The V gene's germline CDR1 is SGHTA and CDR2 FQGNSA. The CDR3 has 12 amino acids. CDR3 sequence reads: CASSLGLGGLFF. In DNA, the CDR3 is TGTGCCAGCAGCTTAGGCCTAGGGGGGCTGTTTTTT.